The clone carrying this TCR beta chain was found a few times. What it recognizes is unknown. These data originate in a study of cytomegalovirus exposure and HLA in healthy donors. Whole-study findings and limits: Certain sequence variants were highly shared and formed a cluster, and this cluster was likely a sequencing artifact. V- and J-gene trimming in TCR beta was tied to a missense DCLRE1C variant by an analysis performed later.

The V and J ends lost 1 base and 6 bases, in that order; junction bases with no gene match: 11. Per the germline V gene, CDR1 is LGHNA and CDR2 is YSLEER. This CDR3 contains 16 residues. The primer mix had 60 Vbeta and 13 Jbeta primers. Sequenced by immunoSEQ multiplex PCR; TCRdb stores in-frame clones only, minus some. The table includes fewer than 250,000 clones, roughly 80% detected once. The specimen was PBMCs. V is TRBV4-3 and J is TRBJ1-2; 7 bases align to TRBD1. The TCR sequence derives from a woman aged 18-29 years in good health and CMV-seronegative. CDR3 sequence (DNA): TGCGCCAGCAGCCAAGTGAAACAGGGGCTTGGAGATGGCTACACCTTC. Its translation is CASSQVKQGLGDGYTF.